The present T cell receptor (beta chain) was sequenced within a study of T cell changes during pregnancy in multiple sclerosis. This clone was seen only once. Germline assignment: CDR1 LNHDA and CDR2 SQIVND (reference sequence). This CDR3 contains 13 residues. V lost 6 bases, J lost 4 bases, and 3 bases stayed unmatched. TCRdb keeps only in-frame clones here, not all; method: immunoSEQ multiplex PCR. The sample consists of 80,000 to 130,000 clones, more than 90% of them appearing once. The V gene is TRBV19, the J gene TRBJ1-5; 7 bases match TRBD1. Sequenced material: peripheral blood, taken in the second trimester of pregnancy. This TCR came from a female donor with multiple sclerosis, enrolled in a pregnancy study. The CDR3: CASSGTVNQPQHF. DNA of the CDR3: TGTGCCAGTAGCGGGACAGTTAATCAGCCCCAGCATTTT.